The 15 T cell receptor beta chains in this list originate from one sample, sequenced in a study of graft-versus-host responses after intestinal transplantation. The antigens these receptors bind are not known. Only in-frame clones appear in the TCRdb table, and some are missing; sequencing was by immunoSEQ multiplex PCR. The sample holds 77,000 or so clones, about 94% seen once. This specimen consisted of unstimulated CD8+ T cells sorted from spleen or lymph node cells, obtained before intestinal transplant. The receptors stem from a human donor who received an intestinal transplant.

V gene TRBV5-4 combines with J gene TRBJ2-3, with D hard to call. CDR1 SGHNT and CDR2 YYREEE come from the germline V gene (reference sequence). V lost 2 bases, J lost 1 base, and 5 bases lay in between. The CDR3 length is 13 residues. The CDR3 sequence: CASSFWRTDTQYF. As DNA, the CDR3 is TGTGCCAGCAGCTTTTGGCGCACAGATACGCAGTATTTT.

This clone was detected only once. The V and J genes are TRBV6-5 and TRBJ2-1; no reliable D call. With 0 bases removed from V and 4 bases from J, the gap between germline ends came to 10 bases. CDR3 length equals 15 residues. The V gene's germline CDR1 is MNHEY and CDR2 SVGAGI. The CDR3 DNA follows: TGTGCCAGCAGTTACTCGGGTCGGAAGTACAATGAGCAGTTCTTC. Its translation is CASSYSGRKYNEQFF.

V gene TRBV5-8 combines with J gene TRBJ1-2; D remains ambiguous. This CDR3 is built from 16 residues. The V gene lost 1 base and the J gene lost 2 bases, with 15 bases spanning the gap. The germline CDR1 and CDR2 sequences are SGHTS and YDEGEE. CDR3 sequence (DNA): TGTGCCAGCAGCTTGAAGGTACAGCTATACAACTATGGCTACACCTTC. Translation: CASSLKVQLYNYGYTF.

This chain joins TRBV6-6 and TRBJ2-2; a weak D match, TRBD2 (5 bases). Looked up from germline, CDR1 is MNHNY and CDR2 is SVGAGI (reference sequence). CDR3 length equals 12 residues. The CDR3 DNA reads TGTACGGCTAGCTGGGGCACCGGGGAGCTGTTTTTT. It translates to CTASWGTGELFF.

The chain employs TRBV7-9 and TRBJ2-1; D gene uncertain. CDR3 length: 14 amino acids. Germline lookup yields CDR1 SEHNR and CDR2 FQNEAQ (reference sequence). V was clipped by 5 bases and J by 2 bases, with 10 bases between them. The CDR3 loop reads CASSSSLTYNEQFF. The CDR3 bases are TGTGCCAGCAGCAGCAGCCTTACCTACAATGAGCAGTTCTTC.

The chain carries TRBV27 and TRBJ2-7; D is unclear. V was cut by 3 bases and J by 4 bases, with 10 bases left in between. The CDR3 loop spans 13 amino acids. Germline assignment: CDR1 MNHEY and CDR2 SMNVEV (reference sequence). CDR3 DNA sequence: TGTGCCAGCAGTTTCGGGCCAGCGTACGAGCAGTACTTC. Its translation is CASSFGPAYEQYF.

The chain joins TRBV29-1 to TRBJ2-1, with TRBD1 identical over 7 bases. This CDR3 is 15 amino acids long. V trimming: 6 bases; J trimming: 7 bases; junction bases outside the gene matches: 15. Germline V gene data show CDR1 as SQVTM and CDR2 as ANQGSEA. The CDR3 sequence is CSVDIQGLNANEQFF. The CDR3, as DNA: TGCAGCGTAGATATACAGGGGCTAAACGCTAATGAGCAGTTCTTC.

V is TRBV28 and J is TRBJ2-3; 12 nucleotides agree with TRBD2. The germline V gene has CDR1 MDHEN and CDR2 SYDVKM. This CDR3 contains 15 residues. Trimming took 6 bases from V and 3 from J; bases not matched to a gene: 4. CDR3 sequence: CASRGLAGYTDTQYF. In DNA, the CDR3 is TGTGCCAGCAGAGGACTAGCGGGATATACAGATACGCAGTATTTT.

This clone appeared once. The chain carries TRBV15 and TRBJ2-3, with TRBD2 matching over 10 bases. Germline V gene data show CDR1 as LNHNV and CDR2 as YYDKDF (reference sequence). This CDR3 spans 17 amino acids. V gave up 6 bases and J gave up 4 bases; unmatched junction bases: 13. As DNA, the CDR3 is TGTGCCACCAGGATCCCTCAGCCAGCGGGAGGGCCAGATACGCAGTATTTT. Its protein is CATRIPQPAGGPDTQYF.

J is TRBJ2-3 and V is TRBV5-6; the D is unclear. The CDR3 is made up of 15 amino acids. Trimming pared 0 bases from V and 2 bases from J, leaving 10 bases between. Germline lookup yields CDR1 SGHDT and CDR2 YYEEEE. CDR3 sequence reads: CASSLALEDTDTQYF. CDR3 in DNA: TGTGCCAGCAGCTTGGCCCTCGAGGACACAGATACGCAGTATTTT.

This clone was observed a few times. The chain links TRBV19 to TRBJ1-4, with unresolved D. V shed 5 bases and J shed 7 bases, with 2 bases lying between them. From germline, CDR1 is LNHDA and CDR2 SQIVND (reference sequence). The CDR3 covers 10 residues. CDR3 residues: CASSGEKLFF. Here the CDR3 DNA reads TGTGCCAGTAGTGGTGAAAAACTGTTTTTT. Filled out from reference TRBV19 and TRBJ1-4, the complete variable domain reads DGGITQSPKYLFRKEGQNVTLSCEQNLNHDAMYWYRQDPGQGLRLIYYSQIVNDFQKGDIAEGYSVSREKKESFPLTVTSAQKNPTAFYLCASSGEKLFFGSGTQLSVL.

The V gene is TRBV11-2, the J gene TRBJ1-5; 8 nucleotides align to TRBD1. CDR3 length: 16 residues. Trimming cost V 4 bases and J 5 bases; bases outside gene matches: 10. CDR1 is SGHAT and CDR2 is FQNNGV in the germline V gene. This chain's CDR3 is CASSSGQGLNDQPQHF. CDR3 coding DNA: TGTGCCAGCAGCTCTGGACAGGGACTAAACGATCAGCCCCAGCATTTT.

V and J are TRBV4-1 and TRBJ1-1; unclear D gene. Trimming stripped 1 base from V and 5 bases from J, with 8 bases between. Germline CDR1 is MGHRA and CDR2 is YSYEKL. CDR3 size: 13 residues. The CDR3 DNA is TGCGCCAGCAGCCAAGGGTACAGAACTGAAGCTTTCTTT. Its protein is CASSQGYRTEAFF.

This chain links TRBV10-2 with TRBJ1-5; D gene unclear. Germline V CDR1 and CDR2: WSHSY, SAAADI. Trimming left V 0 bases short and J 5 bases short, with 11 bases between. The CDR3 consists of 15 residues. The DNA of the CDR3 is TGCGCCAGCAGTGAGTCGAGAGGGTCTCATCAGCCCCAGCATTTT. This gives the protein CASSESRGSHQPQHF.

The chain combines TRBV13 with TRBJ2-3; possible D gene TRBD2, 6 bases. The CDR3 sequence is 14 residues long. Trimming cost V 4 bases and J 0 bases, with 8 bases left between them. Germline values: CDR1 PRHDT, CDR2 FYEKMQ (reference sequence). CDR3 in amino acids: CASSWGESTDTQYF. The CDR3 region has the DNA TGTGCCAGCAGCTGGGGGGAAAGCACAGATACGCAGTATTTT. The whole variable domain, filled in from reference TRBV13 and TRBJ2-3, reads AAGVIQSPRHLIKEKRETATLKCYPIPRHDTVYWYQQGPGQDPQFLISFYEKMQSDKGSIPDRFSAQQFSDYHSELNMSSLELGDSALYFCASSWGESTDTQYFGPGTRLTVL.